What follows are 15 T cell receptor beta chains derived from one specimen sequenced in a study of cytomegalovirus exposure and HLA in healthy donors (TCRdb year 2017). The receptor library was made with the immunoSEQ multiplex PCR assay. A mixture of 60 forward primers for TCR Vbeta segments and 13 reverse primers for TCR Jbeta segments was used in the multiplex PCR. What TCRdb holds here is the immuneACCESS table cut down to in-frame rearrangements. Part of the clones is not present; checked against another copy, under half of the missing clones reflect an unresolved V gene, and the others are unexplained. This sample is represented by around 210,000 clones; around four fifths of them were singletons. Together, the top ten hold around 0.45% of the sample. Sequencing was performed on PBMCs. The receptors were sampled from a boy aged 5-17 years in good health and CMV-seronegative.

This sequence joins TRBV9 and TRBJ2-3; the match to TRBD2 covers 8 bases. CDR1 and CDR2 (germline): SGDLS, YYNGEE. The CDR3 has 15 amino acids. J gave up 5 bases and V 2 bases, and 7 bases lay outside the gene matches. The CDR3 loop is CASSVGTGGVDTQYF. The DNA of the CDR3 is TGTGCCAGCAGCGTTGGGACGGGAGGGGTAGATACGCAGTATTTT.

The V call is TRBV4-2, the J call TRBJ2-5; possible D gene TRBD2, 6 bases. The CDR3 sequence is 15 residues long. CDR1 is LGHNA, CDR2 YNFKEQ, per germline. The ends were cut back, 0 bases at V and 2 bases at J, with 10 bases in the middle. The CDR3 DNA is TGTGCCAGCAGCCAAGAGGATCGGGGGCAAGAGACCCAGTACTTC. Translation: CASSQEDRGQETQYF.

The chain is built from TRBV5-4 and TRBJ2-3, with 9 bases aligning to TRBD1. In germline, CDR1 is SGHNT, CDR2 YYREEE (reference sequence). This CDR3 is 13 amino acids long. The V gene end was trimmed by 10 bases and the J gene end by 1 base; junction bases not matched to a gene: 4. The CDR3 sequence: CAGGDRGTDTQYF. CDR3 DNA: TGTGCCGGGGGGGACAGGGGCACAGATACGCAGTATTTT.

V gene TRBV11-3 combines with J gene TRBJ2-7, with 7 bases identical to TRBD1. Germline assignment: CDR1 SGHNT and CDR2 YENEEA. V was clipped by 5 bases and J by 1 base; unmatched bases: 5. This CDR3 has 14 amino acids. CDR3 loop: CASSGQVGSYEQYF. DNA for the CDR3: TGTGCCAGCAGCGGACAGGTCGGGTCCTACGAGCAGTACTTC.

The rearrangement links TRBV7-9 to TRBJ1-1, with D tentatively TRBD1 (6 bases). Trimming took 5 bases from V and 3 from J, leaving 19 bases between them. Germline V lookup: CDR1 SEHNR, CDR2 FQNEAQ (reference sequence). The CDR3 extends over 16 amino acids. The CDR3 bases are TGTGCCAGCAGCCCCCCAATAGGGGGACAATACACTGAAGCTTTCTTT. Its protein product is CASSPPIGGQYTEAFF.

This chain joins TRBV7-6 and TRBJ2-3; 8 bases align to TRBD2. This CDR3 region has 15 residues. V was clipped by 6 bases and J by 3 bases; unmatched bases: 8. Germline values: CDR1 SGHVS, CDR2 FNYEAQ. The CDR3 bases are TGTGCCAGCAGTACTGGACTAGCAAGGACAGATACGCAGTATTTT. This translates into CASSTGLARTDTQYF.

The V and J genes are TRBV9 and TRBJ2-3; 9 bases fit TRBD2. Germline CDR1 and CDR2: SGDLS and YYNGEE. The CDR3 is 15 residues long. The J segment lost 4 bases and the V segment lost 0 bases, leaving 3 bases of the junction unmatched. CDR3 region: CASSVGGRASDTQYF. CDR3 in DNA: TGTGCCAGCAGCGTAGGCGGGAGGGCGTCAGATACGCAGTATTTT.

The genes are TRBV6-6 and TRBJ2-7; D is perhaps TRBD1 (6 bases). The V gene lost 2 bases and the J gene lost 3 bases, with 14 bases spanning the gap. This CDR3 region has 15 residues. Germline values: CDR1 MNHNY, CDR2 SVGAGI (reference sequence). CDR3 coding DNA: TGTGCCAGCAGTTACCACGTAAAACAGGGCTACGAGCAGTACTTC. As protein: CASSYHVKQGYEQYF.

J is TRBJ2-1 and V is TRBV27; the D gene is possibly TRBD2 (7 bases). The CDR3 covers 14 residues. Germline V lookup: CDR1 MNHEY, CDR2 SMNVEV (reference sequence). V lost 6 bases, J lost 9 bases, and 18 bases lay in between. The CDR3 here is CASSHRVAGAEQFF. The CDR3 DNA reads TGTGCCAGCAGCCACCGGGTGGCGGGGGCTGAGCAGTTCTTC.

The chain couples TRBV7-2 to TRBJ2-5; D gene uncertain. Germline CDR1 is SGHTA and CDR2 is FQGNSA. The length of the CDR3 is 13 residues. The V end lost 0 bases, the J end lost 2 bases, and 4 bases lay between the germline ends. The CDR3 DNA is TGTGCCAGCAGCTTAGCGACACAAGAGACCCAGTACTTC. Translation: CASSLATQETQYF.

This clone has just a few counts. The chain links TRBV11-2 to TRBJ2-7, with a weak D call TRBD1 (5 bases). The CDR3 consists of 14 residues. Germline V gives CDR1 SGHAT, CDR2 FQNNGV. V gave up 11 bases and J gave up 5 bases, with 22 bases separating them. The CDR3 coding sequence is TGTGCCTGCGGTTGGGGCCCTCTCGCAGACGAGCAGTACTTC. Translation gives CACGWGPLADEQYF.

CDR3 nucleotide sequence: TGTGCCAGCAGGACTTCCGGTACAGGGAGCTCCTACGAGCAGTACTTC. This translates into CASRTSGTGSSYEQYF. This rearrangement joins TRBV6-6 to TRBJ2-7; TRBD1 is a possible D gene (6 bases). CDR1 is MNHNY, CDR2 SVGAGI, per germline (reference sequence). The CDR3 contains 16 residues. Trimming took off 6 bases at V and 0 bases at J, with 18 bases between the two ends.

The chain combines TRBV28 with TRBJ1-2; tentatively, D is TRBD1 (5 bases). The germline V and J ends were trimmed by 3 bases and 8 bases, with 13 bases remaining between them. The germline CDR1 and CDR2 sequences are MDHEN and SYDVKM. CDR3 length: 13 amino acids. CDR3 protein: CASSFGEGRGYTF. In nucleotides, the CDR3 is TGTGCCAGCAGTTTCGGGGAGGGACGCGGCTACACCTTC.

This clone occurred once. The chain uses TRBV2 and TRBJ2-7; 7 bases line up with TRBD2. V dropped 6 bases and J dropped 6; count of bases not matched to a gene: 11. Germline CDR1 reads SNHLY; CDR2 reads FYNNEI. The CDR3 covers 14 residues. The CDR3: CASSPRTGGSEQYF. CDR3 coding DNA: TGTGCCAGCAGCCCAAGGACGGGGGGATCCGAGCAGTACTTC.

The genes are TRBV11-3 and TRBJ2-5; TRBD2 matches 7 bases. V was pared by 5 bases and J by 4 bases, with 10 bases of the junction left unmatched. The CDR3 covers 15 residues. In germline, CDR1 is SGHNT, CDR2 YENEEA. The CDR3 sequence: CASSETGLSAETQYF. The DNA of the CDR3 is TGTGCCAGCAGCGAAACGGGACTATCTGCAGAGACCCAGTACTTC.